This T cell receptor beta chain is drawn from a study of PD-L1 blockade in urothelial cancer. Sequenced by immunoSEQ multiplex PCR; TCRdb stores in-frame clones only, minus some. Here the sample spans 95,000 to 100,000 clones, 80% to 90% being singletons. Regarding time point: pretreatment peripheral blood. Samples were collected from each patient before treatment and during treatment. Each patient gave between 1 and 8 of them in total. Losses at the gene ends were 0 bases for V and 5 bases for J; bases not matched to a gene: 16. Germline V gene sequence: CDR1 LGHNA, CDR2 YSLEER. The CDR3 is 20 amino acids.

The receptor comes from a man aged 55 to 70 with urothelial cancer. The input for sequencing was PBMCs, taken around atezolizumab (anti-PD-L1) treatment. V gene TRBV4-3 combines with J gene TRBJ1-5; 10 positions agree with TRBD1. CDR3 sequence reads: CASSQEVPNPGTGAYQPQHF. The DNA for the CDR3 is TGCGCCAGCAGCCAAGAAGTCCCAAATCCGGGGACAGGGGCTTATCAGCCCCAGCATTTT.